This TCR beta chain was captured in a study of cytomegalovirus exposure and HLA in healthy donors. Trimming removed 1 base from V and 6 bases from J; junction bases left unmatched: 10. Germline V CDR1 and CDR2: SGHNT, YYREEE (reference sequence). The CDR3 loop spans 16 amino acids. With regard to this clone: The antigen is not known.

Whole-study results and caveats: Most TCR beta V segments were productive about 90% or about 30% of the time in an earlier analysis. Most TCR sequences were uncommon, yet certain public TCRs appeared in many donors. The study labeled more than 150 TCR beta chains cytomegalovirus-associated.

The PCR employed 60 Vbeta primers together with 13 Jbeta primers. Generated by immunoSEQ multiplex PCR, the TCRdb table keeps only in-frame clones and is missing some. Of roughly 180,000 clones in the sample, 75% to 85% were seen once. The source is a woman aged 18-35 years in good health and CMV-seropositive. The V call is TRBV5-4, the J call TRBJ2-1; 7 bases are shared with TRBD1. Sequencing input: PBMCs. CDR3 coding DNA: TGTGCCAGCAGCTTGTTTAGGGGGCAGGCTGGCAATGAGCAGTTCTTC. This encodes CASSLFRGQAGNEQFF.